Below, one TCR beta chain is given with its context. Its antigen is undetermined. This specimen comes from a study of cytomegalovirus exposure and HLA in healthy donors. Overall study context: Early release data held around 80 million unique TCRs from HLA-typed donors.

A multiplex PCR was run with 60 Vbeta primers and 13 Jbeta primers. Here immunoSEQ multiplex PCR was the method, and the copy in TCRdb shows in-frame clones only, minus some. The sample records some 270,000 clones, approximately 80% being singletons. Germline CDR1 and CDR2: LNHDA and SQIVND (reference sequence). CDR3 length: 11 amino acids. V lost 11 bases and J 4 bases, leaving 11 bases between the germline ends. Study-wide points: Rarity held for most TCR sequences, but there were some public TCRs that occurred in many donors. In vitro experiments confirmed that a few CMV-associated chains were specific for CMV antigens.

The sample consisted of PBMCs. The chain uses TRBV19 and TRBJ2-5; D is perhaps TRBD2 (6 bases). The origin of this receptor is a girl aged 2 to 10 in good health and CMV-seronegative. CDR3 sequence (DNA): TGTGCCCTTTGGGAGGTAGAGACCCAGTACTTC. As protein: CALWEVETQYF.